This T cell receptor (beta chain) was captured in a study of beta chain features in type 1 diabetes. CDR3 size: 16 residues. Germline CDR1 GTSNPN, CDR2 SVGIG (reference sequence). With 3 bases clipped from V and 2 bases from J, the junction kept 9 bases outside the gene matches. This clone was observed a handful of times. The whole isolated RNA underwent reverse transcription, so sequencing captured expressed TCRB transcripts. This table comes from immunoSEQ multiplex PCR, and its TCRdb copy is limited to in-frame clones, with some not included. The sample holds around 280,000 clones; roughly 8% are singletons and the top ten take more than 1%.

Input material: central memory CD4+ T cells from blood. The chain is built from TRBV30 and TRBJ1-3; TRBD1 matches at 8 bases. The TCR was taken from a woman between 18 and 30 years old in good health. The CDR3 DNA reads TGTGCCTGGAGCCGAATGACAGGGGCCGCTGGAAACACCATATATTTT. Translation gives CAWSRMTGAAGNTIYF.